The 4 T cell receptor beta chains given below trace back to one sample, sequenced in a study of cytomegalovirus exposure and HLA in healthy donors. Primers for the PCR totalled 60 Vbeta and 13 Jbeta. Data came from immunoSEQ multiplex PCR; TCRdb stores just in-frame clones and leaves some out. Of 160,000 or so clones listed, 60% to 85% were seen once; the top ten hold roughly 2.1%. The sequenced sample was PBMCs. The receptors derive from a man aged 50-59 years in good health and CMV-seropositive.

This clone came up once. J is TRBJ1-2 and V is TRBV5-4, with TRBD1 identical over 9 bases. J lost 8 bases, V lost 4 bases, and 12 bases had no gene match. The germline CDR1 and CDR2 sequences are SGHNT and YYREEE (reference sequence). The CDR3 extends over 15 amino acids. CDR3 in amino acids: CASSPRTQGTGGYTF. CDR3 nucleotide sequence: TGTGCCAGCAGCCCACGGACGCAGGGGACAGGGGGCTACACCTTC.

The rearrangement links TRBV6-5 to TRBJ1-5; D might be TRBD1 (5 bases). The CDR3 is 14 amino acids. CDR1 is MNHEY, CDR2 SVGAGI, per germline. Trimming left V 8 bases short and J 0 bases short, with 11 bases between. The CDR3 DNA is TGTGCCAGCGGGAGGGGATATAGCAATCAGCCCCAGCATTTT. Its translation is CASGRGYSNQPQHF.

This clone was seen only once. J is TRBJ1-3 and V is TRBV18; tentatively, D is TRBD1 (5 bases). CDR1 is KGHSH, CDR2 LQKENI, per germline. CDR3 length equals 15 residues. The V gene lost 10 bases and the J gene lost 2 bases, with 18 bases spanning the gap. In nucleotides, the CDR3 is TGTGCCACCAGAAGGGGTTCGACGGCTGGAAACACCATATATTTT. Its protein product is CATRRGSTAGNTIYF.

V gene TRBV29-1 combines with J gene TRBJ2-1; 9 nucleotides line up with TRBD1. The CDR3 is 16 residues long. Per germline, CDR1 SQVTM and CDR2 ANQGSEA. The J segment lost 5 bases and the V segment lost 1 base, leaving 9 bases of the junction unmatched. In nucleotides, the CDR3 is TGCAGCGTTGAAGTCGGGACAGGGTTCCGAAACAATGAGCAGTTCTTC. Its translation: CSVEVGTGFRNNEQFF.